This is a list of T cell receptor beta chains from one sample in a study of T cell repertoires in cytomegalovirus infection. Via MiXCR, TCRdb re-called the reads, giving one row per CDR3 protein. The data hold 900,000 to 950,000 distinct CDR3 sequences, with around 29% observed a single time. For these TCRs, the target antigens are not known. Here the sequenced sample was cultured CD8+ T cells from PBMCs, taken from culture after CMV antigen stimulation. All receptors derive from a human donor in good health (CMV status not recorded). Some clones in this sample may be carry-over from other donors' samples. CDR3s include the opening cysteine and the closing phenylalanine or tryptophan. The order of the fields is V gene, D gene, clone size, J gene, CDR3 DNA, CDR3 protein. D genes are given only for firm matches. The listing skips clone size in some rows; elsewhere it reads once, few, many or a size class.

TRBV19,NA,few,TRBJ1-2,TGTGCTACAGGGACGAGCTATGGCTACACCTTC,CATGTSYGYTF
TRBV11-3,TRBD2,many,TRBJ2-3,TGTGCCAGCAGCTCCGGCGGGGGGGCTCTGGGTGATACGCAGTATTTT,CASSSGGGALGDTQYF
TRBV12-5,NA,few,TRBJ2-1,TGTGCTAGTGGTTTCTTTGGGATCAGCTACAATGAGCAGTTCTTC,CASGFFGISYNEQFF
TRBV6-6,TRBD1,NA,TRBJ2-7,TGTGCCAGCAGTCCCCCAACAGGGGTCGAGCAGTACTTC,CASSPPTGVEQYF
TRBV4-3,NA,NA,TRBJ2-1,TGCGCCAGCAGCCAAGAGAGGCGGGAATACAATGAGCAGTTCTTC,CASSQERREYNEQFF
TRBV7-8,NA,few,TRBJ2-5,TGTGCCAGCAGCTTAGCGCGACAGGACCAAGAGACCCAGTACTTC,CASSLARQDQETQYF
TRBV7-6,TRBD2,NA,TRBJ2-3,TGTGCCAGCAGCCCCGGGACTAGCGGGAATGCAGATACGCAGTATTTT,CASSPGTSGNADTQYF
TRBV27,NA,NA,TRBJ1-1,TGTGCCAGCAGTTCCGGGGGGGCGAACGCTGAAGCTTTCTTT,CASSSGGANAEAFF
TRBV9,TRBD2,few,TRBJ2-2,TGTGCCAGCAGCGACCCTCGACGACTAGCGGGGGGGCGTGAAGCCGGGGAGCTGTTTTTT,CASSDPRRLAGGREAGELFF
TRBV5-4,NA,NA,TRBJ2-3,TGTGTCAGCAGCTCCCCAACGGACAGAACAAGTGGGGACACAGATACGCAGTATTTT,CVSSSPTDRTSGDTDTQYF
TRBV6-1,NA,NA,TRBJ2-1,TGTGCCAGCTGCGACTCTGGGAATGAGCAGTTCTTC,CASCDSGNEQFF
TRBV12-3/TRBV12-4,NA,many,TRBJ2-2,TGTGCCAGCAGTTTCAGGCGGGCGAACACCGGGGAGCTGTTTTTT,CASSFRRANTGELFF
TRBV7-9,NA,few,TRBJ2-7,TGTGCCAGCATCAAACCATTTAAGGGGTACGAGCAGTACTTC,CASIKPFKGYEQYF
TRBV5-8,NA,few,TRBJ2-1,TGTGCCAGCAGCTTGTGCCCGGGGCTTGAGCAGTTCTTC,CASSLCPGLEQFF
TRBV2,TRBD1,NA,TRBJ1-2,TGTGCCAGCATCGCGACAGGGGTGAAGGGTGGCTACACCTTC,CASIATGVKGGYTF
TRBV7-8,NA,NA,TRBJ1-4,TGTGCCAGCAGAATGAGTCCCGGGGCCCGAGGGGAAAAACTGTTTTTT,CASRMSPGARGEKLFF
TRBV27,TRBD2,NA,TRBJ2-1,TGTGCCAGCAGTTTTCGCGGGGGAAGCTCCTACAATGAGCAGTTCTTC,CASSFRGGSSYNEQFF
TRBV11-3,NA,few,TRBJ2-2,TGTGCCAGCAGCTTAGAAGGGGCGGCAGGGACTCTTCCCGGGGAGCTGTTTTTT,CASSLEGAAGTLPGELFF
TRBV28,TRBD1,NA,TRBJ1-1,TGTGCCAGCAGTTCGTACAGGGGGATGTACACTGAAGCTTTCTTT,CASSSYRGMYTEAFF
TRBV7-2,TRBD2,many,TRBJ2-3,TGTGCCAGCAGCGTCGGGGGGTATACTAGCACAGATACGCAGTATTTT,CASSVGGYTSTDTQYF
TRBV5-1,NA,NA,TRBJ2-3,TGCGCCAGCAGCTTGGAGCAGGACAAACGGAGAGATACGCAGTATTTT,CASSLEQDKRRDTQYF
TRBV27,TRBD1,NA,TRBJ1-1,TGTGCCAGCAGTTTGGGGACAGGGTCTTACGCTGAAGCTTTCTTT,CASSLGTGSYAEAFF